The rows below give T cell receptor beta chains drawn from one sample of a study of T cells in narcolepsy. Generated by immunoSEQ multiplex PCR, the TCRdb table keeps only in-frame clones and is missing some. The data show 35,000 to 40,000 clones, roughly 84% seen once. The sequenced sample was CD45RA- memory CD4+ T cells from PBMCs. The receptor set was obtained from a human donor with narcolepsy. Both conserved end residues are part of each CDR3. Each record gives: D gene, V gene, CDR3 protein. The D gene is left open where the match is weak.

D: TRBD2
V: TRBV30
CDR3: CAWSVLGGNEQYF

D: NA
V: TRBV9
CDR3: CASSVDHNYGYTF

D: NA
V: TRBV7-2
CDR3: CASSGGSGNTIYF

D: NA
V: TRBV4-2
CDR3: CASSQPSGTDTQYF

D: NA
V: TRBV9
CDR3: CASSVGGIQETQYF

D: TRBD2
V: TRBV6-6
CDR3: CASSRTSGGAGAQYF

D: NA
V: TRBV6-6
CDR3: CASSSATGNTIYF

D: TRBD1
V: TRBV7-9
CDR3: CASSLGEGQGNSPLHF

D: NA
V: TRBV28
CDR3: CASSPNYGYTF

D: NA
V: TRBV6-6
CDR3: CASSYSAVGVTEAFF

D: NA
V: TRBV7-3
CDR3: CASSKDRYTEAFF

D: NA
V: TRBV5-6
CDR3: CASSLVYGGQVDTQYF

D: NA
V: TRBV5-1
CDR3: CASSPDSHTYEQYF

D: NA
V: TRBV19
CDR3: CASSIEHSMNTEAFF

D: NA
V: TRBV6-6
CDR3: CASSGQQNQPQHF

D: TRBD2
V: TRBV7-8
CDR3: CASSRAGTGGNTGELFF

D: TRBD2
V: TRBV5-1
CDR3: CASSPLAGGRETQYF

D: NA
V: TRBV6-1
CDR3: CASSDSVSEQFF

D: NA
V: TRBV7-8
CDR3: CASSLVSGAGSYEQYF

D: TRBD1
V: TRBV9
CDR3: CASSPQGAYGYTF

D: TRBD1
V: TRBV6-1
CDR3: CASSETGTGGFSTDTQYF

D: NA
V: TRBV5-1
CDR3: CASSLRGVGSDTQYF

D: TRBD1
V: TRBV5-4
CDR3: CASSDRALREEKLFF

D: TRBD1
V: TRBV6-5
CDR3: CASSYTGDPEAFF

D: TRBD1
V: TRBV6-5
CDR3: CASSYSDRGNTEAFF

D: NA
V: TRBV5-4
CDR3: CASSSNPGLRSGNTIYF

D: NA
V: TRBV6-6
CDR3: CASSYPGASNQPQHF

D: TRBD1
V: TRBV5-4
CDR3: CASSSKFHRDSPLNIQYF

D: NA
V: TRBV7-9
CDR3: CASSLGRSNEKLFF